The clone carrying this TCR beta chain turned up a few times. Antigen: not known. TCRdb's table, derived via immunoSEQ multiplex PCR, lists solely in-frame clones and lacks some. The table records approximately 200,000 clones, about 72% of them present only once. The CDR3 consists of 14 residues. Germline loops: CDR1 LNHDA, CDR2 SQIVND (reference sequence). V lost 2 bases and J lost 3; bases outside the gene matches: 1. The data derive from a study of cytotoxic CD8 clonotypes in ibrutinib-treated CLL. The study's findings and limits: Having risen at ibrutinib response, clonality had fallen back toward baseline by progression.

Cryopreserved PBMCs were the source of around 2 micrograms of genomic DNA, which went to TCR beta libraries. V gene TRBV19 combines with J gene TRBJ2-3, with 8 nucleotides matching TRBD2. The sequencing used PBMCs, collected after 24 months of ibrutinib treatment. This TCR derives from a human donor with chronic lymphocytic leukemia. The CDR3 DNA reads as TGTGCCAGTAGTATACTAGCGGGTACAGATACGCAGTATTTT. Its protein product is CASSILAGTDTQYF.